Below are 20 T cell receptor beta chains sequenced from a single sample in a study of cytomegalovirus exposure and HLA in healthy donors. The PCR was carried out with 60 Vbeta primers and 13 Jbeta primers. Sequencing used immunoSEQ multiplex PCR; TCRdb keeps in-frame clones, though not all of them. The sample has fewer than 250,000 clones, 75% to 80% seen once. Material for sequencing was PBMCs. The receptors stem from a woman in her twenties or thirties in good health and CMV-seropositive.

CDR3: CASSFALLYEQYF. The DNA of the CDR3 is TGTGCCAGCAGCTTCGCCTTACTCTACGAGCAGTACTTC. V gene TRBV7-2 combines with J gene TRBJ2-7; no clear D. V shed 3 bases and J shed 3 bases, with 9 bases lying between them. The CDR3 totals 13 residues. Per the germline V gene, CDR1 is SGHTA and CDR2 is FQGNSA.

The chain uses TRBV15 and TRBJ2-1, with a possible D match to TRBD2 (6 bases). In germline, CDR1 is LNHNV, CDR2 YYDKDF (reference sequence). Trimming left V 0 bases short and J 7 bases short, with 19 bases between. The CDR3 contains 17 residues. The CDR3 DNA reads TGTGCCACCAGCAGAGATTTAAGGGGTCGCCGGGAGAATGAGCAGTTCTTC. It codes for CATSRDLRGRRENEQFF.

The chain carries TRBV7-8 and TRBJ1-3; 9 nucleotides line up with TRBD1. After removal of 5 bases from V and 4 bases from J, the junction contained 9 bases not matched to a gene. This CDR3 contains 16 residues. Germline V gene data show CDR1 as SGHVS and CDR2 as FQNEAQ. The CDR3 sequence is CASSLGQGGLGNTIYF. DNA for the CDR3: TGTGCCAGCAGCCTGGGACAGGGAGGGCTCGGAAACACCATATATTTT.

V usage is TRBV7-9 and J usage is TRBJ1-3; the D is unclear. CDR3 length: 14 amino acids. V shed 3 bases and J shed 0 bases, with 6 bases lying between them. Germline V gene lookup returns CDR1 SEHNR and CDR2 FQNEAQ (reference sequence). The CDR3 sequence: CASSLEASGNTIYF. The DNA for the CDR3 is TGTGCCAGCAGCTTGGAGGCCTCTGGAAACACCATATATTTT.

The chain combines TRBV30 with TRBJ2-7, with D unclear. The CDR3 contains 12 residues. Trimming shortened V by 4 bases and J by 5 bases, and 12 bases separated the two germline ends. CDR1 is GTSNPN, CDR2 SVGIG, per germline (reference sequence). In DNA form, the CDR3 reads TGTGCCTGGACGGATGAGGAACACGAGCAGTACTTC. Its protein product is CAWTDEEHEQYF.

The chain employs TRBV5-4 and TRBJ2-7; 11 nucleotides agree with TRBD2. J gave up 2 bases and V 4 bases, and 2 bases lay outside the gene matches. Germline assignment: CDR1 SGHNT and CDR2 YYREEE (reference sequence). The CDR3 extends over 14 amino acids. CDR3 DNA sequence: TGTGCCAGCAGCCGTAGCGGGGGGGCCTACGAGCAGTACTTC. Protein: CASSRSGGAYEQYF.

The chain carries TRBV4-2 and TRBJ1-5; 11 bases agree with TRBD1. The CDR3 has 16 amino acids. J gave up 2 bases and V 4 bases, and 4 bases lay outside the gene matches. Germline CDR1 is LGHNA and CDR2 is YNFKEQ. In nucleotides, the CDR3 is TGTGCCAGCAGCCGGGGGACAGGGGGGGGCAATCAGCCCCAGCATTTT. Encoded protein: CASSRGTGGGNQPQHF.

The CDR3 sequence is CAWNRGGTYNEQFF. For the CDR3, the DNA is TGTGCCTGGAATCGCGGAGGCACCTACAATGAGCAGTTCTTC. This chain uses TRBV30 with TRBJ2-1, with TRBD2 as a possible D gene (5 bases). This CDR3 has 14 residues. V was shortened by 4 bases and J by 2 bases, with 12 bases between the two germline ends. CDR1 is GTSNPN and CDR2 is SVGIG in the germline V gene (reference sequence).

In this sample, this clone turned up a few times. This rearrangement joins TRBV28 to TRBJ1-5, with 7 bases that match TRBD1. V trimming: 4 bases; J trimming: 7 bases; junction bases outside the gene matches: 4. Per germline, CDR1 MDHEN and CDR2 SYDVKM. The CDR3 totals 13 residues. As DNA, the CDR3 is TGTGCCAGCAGTTACAGGGGATGGCAGCCCCAGCATTTT. This codes for CASSYRGWQPQHF.

The V call is TRBV11-1, the J call TRBJ2-5; TRBD2 aligns across 10 bases. V gave up 3 bases and J gave up 3 bases; unmatched junction bases: 7. Germline lookup yields CDR1 SGHAT and CDR2 FQDESV (reference sequence). The CDR3 extends over 16 amino acids. In DNA form, the CDR3 reads TGTGCCAGCAGCTTTAGTATAGCGGGGGGCGAAGAGACCCAGTACTTC. It yields the protein CASSFSIAGGEETQYF.

This clone occurred a few times. The J gene is TRBJ2-7, the V gene TRBV4-3; 9 positions match TRBD2. The ends lost 1 base at V and 3 bases at J; junction bases unmatched: 4. The CDR3 runs to 15 residues. Germline V CDR1 and CDR2: LGHNA, YSLEER. The CDR3 spells CASSQGTSVGYEQYF. CDR3 nucleotide sequence: TGCGCCAGCAGCCAAGGGACTAGCGTAGGCTACGAGCAGTACTTC.

The rearrangement joins TRBV29-1 to TRBJ2-2; TRBD2 aligns across 8 bases. This CDR3 has 15 residues. Germline CDR1 is SQVTM and CDR2 is ANQGSEA. V trimming: 4 bases; J trimming: 2 bases; junction bases outside the gene matches: 6. The CDR3 coding sequence is TGCAGCGTTGCCAGCGGGAGTTTTAACACCGGGGAGCTGTTTTTT. Translating it yields CSVASGSFNTGELFF.

CDR3 sequence (DNA): TGCGCCAGCAGCTTGGCCGGGGGGGCGAGCTCCTACGAGCAGTACTTC. Encoded protein: CASSLAGGASSYEQYF. This chain uses TRBV5-1 with TRBJ2-7, with 8 bases lining up with TRBD2. This CDR3 has 16 residues. The germline gives CDR1 SGHRS, CDR2 YFSETQ. The junction had 5 bases not matched to a gene; V was cut back by 0 bases and J by 0 bases.

The chain is built from TRBV7-8 and TRBJ1-1; no firm D call. The length of the CDR3 is 15 residues. Trimming stripped 5 bases from V and 4 bases from J, with 17 bases between. The V gene's germline CDR1 is SGHVS and CDR2 FQNEAQ. CDR3 sequence (DNA): TGTGCCAGCAGCCCAAATGTAGCGCCGGCCACTGAAGCTTTCTTT. Residues: CASSPNVAPATEAFF.

This sequence joins TRBV7-9 and TRBJ1-1; maybe TRBD1 (6 bases). CDR3 length: 14 residues. Trimming cost V 1 base and J 4 bases, with 10 bases left between them. Germline assignment: CDR1 SEHNR and CDR2 FQNEAQ (reference sequence). DNA for the CDR3: TGTGCCAGCAGCTTAGGACTACAGGGCACTGAAGCTTTCTTT. This gives the protein CASSLGLQGTEAFF.

The rearrangement links TRBV4-1 to TRBJ1-2; D might be TRBD1 (6 bases). Trimming took off 4 bases at V and 5 bases at J, with 11 bases between the two ends. This CDR3 has 13 amino acids. Germline CDR1 MGHRA, CDR2 YSYEKL. The CDR3, as DNA: TGCGCCAGCAGCCCCGGGACAACTTATGGCTACACCTTC. The encoded protein is CASSPGTTYGYTF.

The chain recombines TRBV28 with TRBJ2-3; TRBD2 agrees at 8 bases. The V gene's germline CDR1 is MDHEN and CDR2 SYDVKM. The CDR3 length is 16 residues. Losses at the gene ends were 7 bases for V and 4 bases for J; bases not matched to a gene: 13. This CDR3 reads CASTAVGGGAADTQYF. The CDR3 DNA sequence: TGTGCCAGCACCGCGGTCGGGGGGGGTGCGGCAGATACGCAGTATTTT.

The chain is built from TRBV7-2 and TRBJ2-2; D is unresolved. V was shortened by 1 base and J by 7 bases, with 7 bases between the two germline ends. This CDR3 comprises 13 residues. CDR1 and CDR2 from the germline V gene are SGHTA and FQGNSA. CDR3 in amino acids: CASSLVVRGELFF. CDR3 nucleotide sequence: TGTGCCAGCAGCTTAGTAGTTCGCGGGGAGCTGTTTTTT.

J is TRBJ1-5 and V is TRBV6-6; the D gene is possibly TRBD1 (5 bases). The V and J ends lost 7 bases and 5 bases respectively, with 18 bases between them. The germline gives CDR1 MNHNY, CDR2 SVGAGI (reference sequence). The CDR3 totals 15 residues. CDR3 in DNA: TGTGCCAGCACCTCCAGGCGGGGGGTGGATCAGCCCCAGCATTTT. This sequence encodes CASTSRRGVDQPQHF.

The V and J genes are TRBV7-2 and TRBJ2-5; no reliable D call. CDR1 is SGHTA and CDR2 is FQGNSA in the germline V gene. The CDR3 has 12 amino acids. V was cut by 2 bases and J by 5 bases, with 6 bases left in between. DNA for the CDR3: TGTGCCAGCAGCTTATACCGGGAGACCCAGTACTTC. It yields the protein CASSLYRETQYF.